What follows are 2 T cell receptor beta chains derived from one specimen sequenced in a study of cytomegalovirus exposure and HLA in healthy donors. Primers: 60 Vbeta forward and 13 Jbeta reverse. Repertoires were generated with immunoSEQ multiplex PCR, while TCRdb's copy carries only in-frame clones and drops some. Of about 110,000 clones listed, about 60% are singletons. Sequenced: PBMCs. The receptors shown here come from a woman under 40 in good health and CMV-seronegative.

The chain uses TRBV28 and TRBJ2-2; 7 bases are shared with TRBD2. Germline CDR1 and CDR2: MDHEN and SYDVKM. The ends lost 5 bases at V and 4 bases at J; junction bases unmatched: 10. The CDR3 loop spans 16 amino acids. This chain's CDR3 is CASSLGGGKGTGELFF. CDR3 in DNA: TGTGCCAGCAGTCTAGGCGGGGGAAAAGGCACCGGGGAGCTGTTTTTT.

V is TRBV7-8 and J is TRBJ2-4; 11 bases are a match to TRBD2. Trimming at V came to 1 base and at J to 9 bases, leaving 5 bases not matched to a gene. Germline V gives CDR1 SGHVS, CDR2 FQNEAQ. This CDR3 is built from 15 residues. Here the CDR3 reads CASSLVETSGAIQYF. The CDR3 coding sequence is TGTGCCAGCAGCTTAGTAGAGACTAGCGGGGCCATTCAGTACTTC.